A single sample is the source of the 31 T cell receptor beta chains below, sequenced in a study of lymphopenia after photon versus proton radiotherapy (dated by TCRdb to between 2018 and 2021). To prepare the library, the immunoSEQ multiplex PCR assay was applied. TCRdb provides this immuneACCESS table in a form limited to in-frame rearrangements. Some clones are lacking; in checked studies, under half of them reflect an unresolved V gene, and why the rest are absent is not known. The sample table lists tens of thousands of clones, around nine tenths of them with a count of one. Together, the top ten hold roughly 44% of the sample. Sequenced here: peripheral blood, sampled from a patient treated with proton-based radiotherapy. All receptors derive from a woman in her fifties or sixties with cholangiocarcinoma. Some clones in this sample may be carry-over from other donors' samples.

This chain links TRBV6-5 with TRBJ1-1, with 7 bases identical to TRBD1. CDR1 and CDR2 (germline): MNHEY, SVGAGI. V gave up 6 bases and J gave up 7 bases; unmatched junction bases: 8. The CDR3 contains 13 residues. CDR3 coding DNA: TGTGCCAGCAGCGGACGGGCAGGGGGTGAAGCTTTCTTT. Protein sequence: CASSGRAGGEAFF.

The chain has TRBV5-1 and TRBJ1-1, with a possible D match to TRBD1 (5 bases). The germline CDR1 and CDR2 sequences are SGHRS and YFSETQ. The CDR3 consists of 16 residues. The germline V and J ends were trimmed by 4 bases and 5 bases, with 21 bases remaining between them. CDR3 nucleotide sequence: TGCGCCAGCAGCCCGGGACCCAGGGCAGCCGTGACTGAAGCTTTCTTT. It specifies CASSPGPRAAVTEAFF.

V gene TRBV13 combines with J gene TRBJ1-5; no clear D. V dropped 4 bases and J dropped 6 bases, with 7 bases sitting between them. CDR1 PRHDT and CDR2 FYEKMQ come from the germline V gene (reference sequence). The CDR3 totals 12 residues. CDR3 bases: TGTGCCAGCAGCTCCTTAGGTCAGCCCCAGCATTTT. The encoded protein is CASSSLGQPQHF.

V and J are TRBV30 and TRBJ1-4, with 7 positions matching TRBD1. Per the germline V gene, CDR1 is GTSNPN and CDR2 is SVGIG (reference sequence). The ends lost 2 bases at V and 8 bases at J; junction bases unmatched: 8. The CDR3 runs to 14 residues. The CDR3 loop reads CAWSPGTVGEKLFF. The CDR3 coding sequence is TGTGCCTGGAGTCCCGGGACAGTGGGGGAAAAACTGTTTTTT.

This clone was counted a few times. The V call is TRBV13, the J call TRBJ1-2; 7 bases are shared with TRBD1. V shed 2 bases and J 5 bases; nucleotides not matched to a gene: 8. Per the germline V gene, CDR1 is PRHDT and CDR2 is FYEKMQ (reference sequence). This CDR3 is 15 amino acids long. The CDR3 DNA reads as TGTGCCAGCAGCTTATATGACAGGGTGACGTATGGCTACACCTTC. Amino acid sequence: CASSLYDRVTYGYTF.

J is TRBJ1-1 and V is TRBV18; no reliable D call. V was pared by 2 bases and J by 6 bases, with 25 bases between. The CDR3 is made up of 18 amino acids. Germline CDR1 and CDR2: KGHSH and LQKENI. The CDR3 nucleotides read TGTGCCAGCTCACCATTGCCACCGGGCCCCGGGATTAGCGCTGAAGCTTTCTTT. Residues: CASSPLPPGPGISAEAFF.

This chain connects TRBV27 to TRBJ1-1; 11 bases are a match to TRBD1. Trimming cost V 4 bases and J 7 bases; bases outside gene matches: 5. Germline loops: CDR1 MNHEY, CDR2 SMNVEV (reference sequence). This CDR3 region has 14 residues. This CDR3 is CASSSGQGAFEAFF. The CDR3 DNA follows: TGTGCCAGCAGTTCCGGACAGGGGGCTTTTGAAGCTTTCTTT.

This clone was seen a few times. The gene calls are TRBV5-1 and TRBJ1-2, with D perhaps matching TRBD1 (6 bases). Germline lookup yields CDR1 SGHRS and CDR2 YFSETQ. This CDR3 has 14 residues. Trimming cost V 3 bases and J 6 bases, with 15 bases left between them. In nucleotides, the CDR3 is TGCGCCAGCAGCTACGAAACAGGGAGGCATGGCTACACCTTC. This sequence encodes CASSYETGRHGYTF.

The chain has TRBV27 and TRBJ1-4, with D perhaps matching TRBD1 (6 bases). Germline CDR1 reads MNHEY; CDR2 reads SMNVEV (reference sequence). The CDR3 covers 15 residues. V dropped 5 bases and J dropped 3 bases, with 13 bases sitting between them. CDR3 DNA sequence: TGTGCCAGCAGTGTAACAGGGTTGGCTAATGAAAAACTGTTTTTT. As protein: CASSVTGLANEKLFF.

The rearrangement uses TRBV5-6 and TRBJ1-1, with D uncertain. The CDR3 is 15 amino acids. Trimming pared 4 bases from V and 1 base from J, leaving 14 bases between. CDR1 is SGHDT and CDR2 is YYEEEE in the germline V gene. CDR3 region: CASSHLWAANTEAFF. CDR3 DNA sequence: TGTGCCAGCAGCCACCTTTGGGCAGCGAACACTGAAGCTTTCTTT.

V usage is TRBV7-2 and J usage is TRBJ2-1; D unresolved. The germline V gene encodes CDR1 SGHTA and CDR2 FQGNSA. There are 15 residues in the CDR3. V was clipped by 5 bases and J by 2 bases, with 13 bases between them. CDR3 sequence (DNA): TGTGCCAGCAGCCTAGAGAGCGACGCCTACAATGAGCAGTTCTTC. This translates into CASSLESDAYNEQFF.

The chain joins TRBV7-7 to TRBJ2-1, with D perhaps TRBD2 (6 bases). The germline V gene encodes CDR1 SSHAT and CDR2 FNYEAQ (reference sequence). The V and J ends lost 6 bases and 4 bases respectively, with 10 bases between them. The CDR3 is 13 residues long. The CDR3 coding sequence is TGTGCCAGCAGTTCGGGACTGTACAATGAGCAGTTCTTC. Protein: CASSSGLYNEQFF.

CDR3 region: CASSDGATGELFF. In nucleotides, the CDR3 is TGTGCCAGCAGTGACGGGGCAACCGGGGAGCTGTTTTTT. The J gene is TRBJ2-2, the V gene TRBV6-4; a weak D match, TRBD1 (5 bases). CDR3 size: 13 residues. Between the trimmed V and J ends, which lost 2 bases and 5 bases, there was a span of 6 bases. Germline CDR1 is MRHNA and CDR2 is SNTAGT.

The rearrangement links TRBV27 to TRBJ2-1; 12 nucleotides agree with TRBD2. Germline V gives CDR1 MNHEY, CDR2 SMNVEV (reference sequence). Trimming at V came to 3 bases and at J to 8 bases, leaving 8 bases not matched to a gene. The CDR3 is 16 amino acids. The CDR3 DNA reads TGTGCCAGCAGTTTGTGGCTAGCGGGAGGGCTCTATGAGCAGTTCTTC. Translating gives CASSLWLAGGLYEQFF.

The chain uses TRBV7-2 and TRBJ2-3; D perhaps matches TRBD2 (6 bases). The V and J ends lost 5 bases and 4 bases respectively, with 19 bases between them. In germline, CDR1 is SGHTA, CDR2 FQGNSA. CDR3 size: 16 residues. CDR3 region: CASSPQAVSSADTQYF. CDR3 bases: TGTGCCAGCAGCCCCCAAGCGGTGTCTAGCGCAGATACGCAGTATTTT.

The chain carries TRBV27 and TRBJ1-1; 7 nucleotides match TRBD1. The V segment lost 2 bases and the J segment 4 bases; nucleotides outside the gene matches: 4. Germline CDR1 reads MNHEY; CDR2 reads SMNVEV (reference sequence). This CDR3 is built from 14 residues. CDR3 protein: CASSLRNRGTEAFF. Here the CDR3 DNA reads TGTGCCAGCAGTTTAAGGAACAGGGGCACTGAAGCTTTCTTT.

The rearrangement links TRBV10-3 to TRBJ1-5; TRBD1 might be the D (6 bases). Trimming removed 10 bases at V and 2 bases at J, with 18 bases between. The germline gives CDR1 ENHRY, CDR2 SYGVKD. The CDR3 covers 15 residues. In DNA form, the CDR3 reads TGTGCCACCAAAGGGGGGGGCGACGGCAATCAGCCCCAGCATTTT. Encoded protein: CATKGGGDGNQPQHF.

V and J are TRBV27 and TRBJ2-3; D is perhaps TRBD1 (6 bases). Germline CDR1 is MNHEY and CDR2 is SMNVEV (reference sequence). CDR3 length equals 16 residues. The V end lost 6 bases, the J end lost 2 bases, and 18 bases lay between the germline ends. CDR3 amino acids: CASRLITGIPTDTQYF. The CDR3 DNA reads TGTGCCAGCAGGTTAATAACAGGGATCCCCACAGATACGCAGTATTTT.

The sample holds one count of this clone. V is TRBV25-1 and J is TRBJ1-3; tentative D call: TRBD1 (5 bases). Trimming left V 6 bases short and J 2 bases short, with 14 bases between. The CDR3 length is 15 residues. In germline, CDR1 is MGHDK, CDR2 SYGVNS. CDR3 region: CASSRRTSTGNTIYF. The CDR3 nucleotides read TGTGCCAGCAGCCGGAGGACATCTACTGGAAACACCATATATTTT.

The chain couples TRBV29-1 to TRBJ1-1; TRBD1 aligns across 11 bases. The germline gives CDR1 SQVTM, CDR2 ANQGSEA. The CDR3 length is 15 residues. Trimming cost V 5 bases and J 4 bases; bases outside gene matches: 9. The CDR3 sequence is CSVHISGTGGTEAFF. CDR3 DNA: TGCAGCGTTCACATTTCCGGGACAGGGGGCACTGAAGCTTTCTTT. The whole variable domain, filled in from reference TRBV29-1 and TRBJ1-1, reads SAVISQKPSRDICQRGTSLTIQCQVDSQVTMMFWYRQQPGQSLTLIATANQGSEATYESGFVIDKFPISRPNLTFSTLTVSNMSPEDSSIYLCSVHISGTGGTEAFFGQGTRLTVV.

V usage is TRBV5-1 and J usage is TRBJ2-7; TRBD1 or TRBD2 may be the D gene (5 bases each). The germline CDR1 and CDR2 sequences are SGHRS and YFSETQ. Trimming stripped 0 bases from V and 0 bases from J, with 10 bases between. CDR3 length equals 15 residues. The CDR3 region is CASSLGGTSSYEQYF. CDR3 bases: TGCGCCAGCAGCTTGGGGGGGACGAGCTCCTACGAGCAGTACTTC.

As regards this clone: Other DNA sequences in this specimen translate into the identical CDR3. The rearrangement joins TRBV9 to TRBJ1-1, with D uncertain. V lost 1 base, J lost 1 base, and 8 bases lay in between. The CDR3 is 14 residues long. Germline CDR1 reads SGDLS; CDR2 reads YYNGEE. CDR3: CASSVRAENTEAFF. Written as DNA, the CDR3 is TGTGCCAGCAGCGTAAGGGCGGAGAACACTGAAGCTTTCTTT. Filled out from reference TRBV9 and TRBJ1-1, the complete variable domain reads DSGVTQTPKHLITATGQRVTLRCSPRSGDLSVYWYQQSLDQGLQFLIQYYNGEERAKGNILERFSAQQFPDLHSELNLSSLELGDSALYFCASSVRAENTEAFFGQGTRLTVV.

The chain joins TRBV27 to TRBJ2-2, with TRBD2 matching 10 bases. There are 18 residues in the CDR3. CDR1 is MNHEY, CDR2 SMNVEV, per germline (reference sequence). V lost 8 bases, J lost 2 bases, and 14 bases stayed unmatched. The CDR3 here is CASRDRPGLATNTGELFF. The CDR3 coding sequence is TGTGCCAGCCGTGACCGCCCGGGACTAGCGACCAACACCGGGGAGCTGTTTTTT.

The rearrangement uses TRBV7-9 and TRBJ1-1; D is uncertain. CDR1 and CDR2 (germline): SEHNR, FQNEAQ (reference sequence). The CDR3 is 13 residues long. The germline V and J ends were trimmed by 5 bases and 5 bases, with 12 bases remaining between them. The CDR3: CASSGGYVTEAFF. The CDR3 coding sequence is TGTGCCAGCAGCGGTGGGTATGTGACTGAAGCTTTCTTT.

CDR3 amino acids: CASRPSGGALETQYF. In DNA, the CDR3 is TGTGCCAGCAGACCTAGCGGGGGGGCTCTAGAGACCCAGTACTTC. The chain combines TRBV5-4 with TRBJ2-5, with 12 bases lining up with TRBD2. Germline lookup yields CDR1 SGHNT and CDR2 YYREEE (reference sequence). This CDR3 contains 15 residues. Unmatched junction bases numbered 6, after V lost 5 bases and J lost 4 bases.

The chain couples TRBV7-2 to TRBJ2-7, with D possibly being TRBD2 (5 bases). V was shortened by 5 bases and J by 2 bases, with 10 bases between the two germline ends. CDR3 size: 13 residues. Per germline, CDR1 SGHTA and CDR2 FQGNSA. The DNA of the CDR3 is TGTGCCAGCAGCGGTAGCGCCACCTACGAGCAGTACTTC. Residues: CASSGSATYEQYF.

The J gene is TRBJ1-5, the V gene TRBV18, with 7 bases fitting TRBD1. V shed 2 bases and J 5 bases; nucleotides not matched to a gene: 6. Germline V gives CDR1 KGHSH, CDR2 LQKENI. This CDR3 region has 15 residues. CDR3 sequence: CASSPSTGVHQPQHF. The CDR3, as DNA: TGTGCCAGCTCACCAAGTACAGGGGTGCATCAGCCCCAGCATTTT.

The chain links TRBV18 to TRBJ1-1; 7 bases map to TRBD1. CDR1 and CDR2 (germline): KGHSH, LQKENI. The CDR3 spans 13 residues. Trimming removed 7 bases from V and 1 base from J; junction bases left unmatched: 3. The CDR3 sequence is CASFGDRNTEAFF. CDR3 in DNA: TGTGCCAGCTTTGGGGACAGGAACACTGAAGCTTTCTTT.

This clone was counted a single time. The chain links TRBV18 to TRBJ2-3; D gene unclear. Between the trimmed V and J ends, which lost 2 bases and 3 bases, there was a span of 6 bases. This CDR3 is built from 13 residues. Germline CDR1 and CDR2: KGHSH and LQKENI. CDR3 loop: CASSPTTTDTQYF. The CDR3 DNA follows: TGTGCCAGCTCACCAACGACAACAGATACGCAGTATTTT.

This chain connects TRBV5-1 to TRBJ1-1, with D unclear. Germline V gene sequence: CDR1 SGHRS, CDR2 YFSETQ. The germline V and J ends were trimmed by 4 bases and 0 bases, with 10 bases remaining between them. The CDR3 totals 14 residues. In nucleotides, the CDR3 is TGCGCCAGCAGCATCGACGGGTTGAACACTGAAGCTTTCTTT. Amino acids: CASSIDGLNTEAFF.

V usage is TRBV2 and J usage is TRBJ2-2; no firm D call. Trimming removed 6 bases at V and 1 base at J, with 6 bases between. The CDR3 is made up of 13 amino acids. Looked up from germline, CDR1 is SNHLY and CDR2 is FYNNEI. The CDR3 DNA sequence: TGTGCCAGCAGCCTAGAGAACACCGGGGAGCTGTTTTTT. The encoded protein is CASSLENTGELFF.